These 7 T cell receptor beta chains share one sample of origin, sequenced in a study of blood T cell repertoires in COVID-19. Clones were read by immunoSEQ multiplex PCR, and TCRdb kept only the in-frame ones, dropping some. The sample includes 84,000 or so clones, over 80% of them seen just once. Sequencing was done on a sample of peripheral blood. All receptors derive from a woman aged 80 or older with acute or convalescent COVID-19.

The chain links TRBV4-2 to TRBJ2-5; 11 positions agree with TRBD2. The germline gives CDR1 LGHNA, CDR2 YNFKEQ. The trim removed 0 bases at V and 4 bases at J, leaving 7 bases unmatched. The length of the CDR3 is 17 residues. CDR3 residues: CASSQDQISGRGETQYF. The CDR3 DNA reads as TGTGCCAGCAGCCAAGATCAGATTAGCGGGAGGGGAGAGACCCAGTACTTC.

The rearrangement links TRBV19 to TRBJ2-3; weak D call: TRBD1 (6 bases). CDR1 and CDR2 from the germline V gene are LNHDA and SQIVND (reference sequence). The CDR3 loop spans 14 amino acids. The ends were cut back, 5 bases at V and 2 bases at J, with 11 bases in the middle. This chain's CDR3 is CASSAQGATDTQYF. The CDR3 coding sequence is TGTGCCAGTAGTGCACAGGGAGCCACAGATACGCAGTATTTT.

The chain links TRBV7-9 to TRBJ1-4; 7 nucleotides line up with TRBD1. Per the germline V gene, CDR1 is SEHNR and CDR2 is FQNEAQ (reference sequence). V shed 1 base and J 7 bases; nucleotides not matched to a gene: 9. CDR3 length equals 16 residues. The DNA of the CDR3 is TGTGCCAGCAGCTTAGGACAGGGAGCTTTTTTTGAAAAACTGTTTTTT. It is translated as CASSLGQGAFFEKLFF.

The chain couples TRBV7-9 to TRBJ1-1; TRBD1 aligns across 8 bases. Germline V gene lookup returns CDR1 SEHNR and CDR2 FQNEAQ (reference sequence). The trim removed 1 base at V and 1 base at J, leaving 2 bases unmatched. The CDR3 is 15 amino acids. CDR3 loop: CASSLETGANTEAFF. CDR3 DNA sequence: TGTGCCAGCAGCTTAGAGACAGGGGCGAACACTGAAGCTTTCTTT.

This chain joins TRBV6-5 and TRBJ2-5; 12 nucleotides align to TRBD1. CDR3 length: 16 amino acids. In germline, CDR1 is MNHEY, CDR2 SVGAGI. The V and J ends lost 4 bases and 5 bases, in that order; junction bases with no gene match: 8. CDR3 nucleotides: TGTGCCAGCAGTTCCCTTTTGGGACAGGGGGCCGAGACCCAGTACTTC. Protein sequence: CASSSLLGQGAETQYF.

This clone was seen a handful of times. The genes are TRBV27 and TRBJ2-2; D call uncertain. CDR1 is MNHEY and CDR2 is SMNVEV in the germline V gene (reference sequence). V dropped 4 bases and J dropped 0 bases, with 3 bases sitting between them. This CDR3 has 13 residues. The CDR3 sequence: CASSSTNTGELFF. The CDR3, as DNA: TGTGCCAGCAGTTCCACGAACACCGGGGAGCTGTTTTTT.

This rearrangement joins TRBV11-2 to TRBJ1-1; possibly TRBD1 for D (5 bases). CDR1 SGHAT and CDR2 FQNNGV come from the germline V gene. The ends were cut back, 2 bases at V and 5 bases at J, with 12 bases in the middle. The CDR3 totals 14 residues. This CDR3 is CASSLRRGGTEAFF. The CDR3 DNA reads as TGTGCCAGCAGCTTACGGCGGGGGGGAACTGAAGCTTTCTTT.